This TCR beta chain was sequenced in a study of T cell responses to AZD1222 COVID-19 vaccine. Profiled with immunoSEQ multiplex PCR; TCRdb holds only in-frame clones, not every one. The table includes 150,000 to 200,000 clones, about 92% detected once. The ends were cut back, 4 bases at V and 0 bases at J, with 17 bases in the middle. The CDR3 totals 16 residues. CDR1 is SQVTM and CDR2 is ANQGSEA in the germline V gene. This clone was seen only a few times. The input for sequencing was peripheral blood, taken 28 days after the second AZD1222 dose. The rearrangement uses TRBV29-1 and TRBJ2-3; D is unclear. The sequence was collected from an adult who received the AZD1222 COVID-19 vaccine. The CDR3 sequence is CSVAWGNVPSTDTQYF. CDR3 DNA: TGCAGCGTTGCGTGGGGTAACGTACCTAGCACAGATACGCAGTATTTT.